This T cell receptor (beta chain) was obtained from a study of cytomegalovirus exposure and HLA in healthy donors. Findings and caveats of the study: Roughly even sequencing depth across donors was the assumption behind the presence/absence analyses. CMV serostatus alone was available as immune exposure information.

The sample holds one count of this clone. Its antigen is undetermined. CDR1 is LNHDA and CDR2 is SQIVND in the germline V gene (reference sequence). Trimming removed 4 bases from V and 8 bases from J; junction bases left unmatched: 5. The CDR3 length is 13 residues. PCR was performed using 60 Vbeta and 13 Jbeta primers. TCRdb's table, derived via immunoSEQ multiplex PCR, lists solely in-frame clones and lacks some. The sample consists of some 77,000 clones, about four fifths of them appearing once. The source of this sequence is a man aged 45-65 years in good health and CMV-seropositive. Sequencing was carried out using PBMCs. The V and J genes are TRBV19 and TRBJ1-5; the match to TRBD1 covers 7 bases. CDR3: CASSNQGVEPQHF. The CDR3 nucleotides are TGTGCCAGTAGTAACCAGGGGGTCGAGCCCCAGCATTTT.